Shown below are 30 T cell receptor beta chains from a single sample sequenced in a study of post-analysis software for immune sequencing data. Their antigens remain unidentified. Study results and limitations: With TRBV5-6, TRBV5-1 and TRBV20-1 included, a handful of TRBV segments were more frequent in patients than in controls.

Each TCR beta cDNA library carried unique molecular identifiers. TCRdb fed the PCR reads into MiXCR, producing one record per CDR3 protein. The sample has 750,000 to 950,000 distinct CDR3 sequences; 53% are singletons. Material for sequencing was blood. These receptors originate from a girl aged 5-17 years with multiple sclerosis.

This clonotype was found a few times. The gene calls are TRBV2 and TRBJ2-5; no clear D. The DNA matches TRBJ2-7 better at its end, which makes the J call doubtful. CDR1 and CDR2 from the germline V gene are SNHLY and FYNNEI. This CDR3 region has 14 residues. The CDR3 bases are TGTGCCAGCAGTGGTGGATCCGGACCCTACGAGCAGTACTTC. Its protein is CASSGGSGPYEQYF.

The CDR3 DNA is TGTGCCACCAGCAGACGACCGAGGACGGTTAGCACAGATACGCAGTATTTT. The encoded protein is CATSRRPRTVSTDTQYF. V and J are TRBV15 and TRBJ2-3, with unresolved D. The germline CDR1 and CDR2 sequences are LNHNV and YYDKDF (reference sequence). Trimming cost V 2 bases and J 0 bases, with 15 bases left between them. The CDR3 spans 17 residues.

The V call is TRBV29-1, the J call TRBJ2-3, with D perhaps matching TRBD2 (5 bases). Trimming pared 3 bases from V and 0 bases from J, leaving 13 bases between. The CDR3 loop spans 15 amino acids. CDR1 is SQVTM and CDR2 is ANQGSEA in the germline V gene. CDR3 sequence reads: CSVESGATSTDTQYF. The DNA for the CDR3 is TGCAGCGTTGAGAGCGGTGCTACTAGCACAGATACGCAGTATTTT.

V usage is TRBV6-2 or TRBV6-3 and J usage is TRBJ2-1, with 10 bases matching TRBD2. The CDR3 consists of 15 residues. The germline gives CDR1 MNHEY, CDR2 SVGEGT. V was pared by 6 bases and J by 6 bases, with 8 bases of the junction left unmatched. The chain's CDR3 is CASSPQRGGSNEQFF. Here the CDR3 DNA reads TGTGCCAGCAGCCCACAGCGGGGGGGTAGCAATGAGCAGTTCTTC.

The rearrangement joins TRBV6-6 to TRBJ1-1; D not resolved. Germline CDR1 MNHNY, CDR2 SVGAGI (reference sequence). V was cut by 0 bases and J by 11 bases, with 10 bases left in between. The CDR3 contains 12 residues. CDR3 DNA: TGTGCCAGCAGTTACTCTTTGATGGCGGCTTTCTTT. Its translation is CASSYSLMAAFF.

This chain links TRBV5-5 with TRBJ2-4; 10 positions match TRBD1. The J call is in doubt because the DNA end fits TRBJ2-7 better. This CDR3 has 15 residues. Germline V lookup: CDR1 SGHKS, CDR2 YYEKEE (reference sequence). The CDR3 spells CASSLDGTGANEQYF. In DNA form, the CDR3 reads TGTGCCAGCAGCTTGGATGGGACAGGGGCCAACGAGCAGTACTTC.

J is TRBJ2-2 and V is TRBV5-1; D gene uncertain. CDR1 SGHRS and CDR2 YFSETQ come from the germline V gene. Trimming stripped 0 bases from V and 1 base from J, with 4 bases between. The CDR3 length is 14 residues. The CDR3: CASSLDLNTGELFF. The CDR3 coding sequence is TGCGCCAGCAGCTTGGATCTGAACACCGGGGAGCTGTTTTTT.

The V call is TRBV9, the J call TRBJ2-1; D ambiguous. Germline values: CDR1 SGDLS, CDR2 YYNGEE. The germline V and J ends were trimmed by 0 bases and 8 bases, with 3 bases remaining between them. CDR3 length equals 11 residues. Written as DNA, the CDR3 is TGTGCCAGCAGCGTAGCCGATGAGCAGTTCTTC. Residues: CASSVADEQFF.

This clonotype has just a few counts. The chain joins TRBV20-1 to TRBJ1-2; D is unclear. V was cut by 5 bases and J by 4 bases, with 14 bases left in between. Germline assignment: CDR1 DFQATT and CDR2 SNEGSKA (reference sequence). This CDR3 spans 13 amino acids. This chain's CDR3 is CSAPLNGGYGYTF. The CDR3 bases are TGCAGTGCTCCCCTGAACGGAGGCTATGGCTACACCTTC.

The chain employs TRBV20-1 and TRBJ2-7; 11 positions match TRBD2. TRBJ2-5 explains the end of the DNA better; the J call may be wrong. The CDR3 has 15 amino acids. Per the germline V gene, CDR1 is DFQATT and CDR2 is SNEGSKA (reference sequence). Here the CDR3 DNA reads TGCAGTGCTAGCTCTAGCGGGGGGTCCCAAGAGACCCAGTACTTC. It translates to CSASSSGGSQETQYF.

V is TRBV7-3 and J is TRBJ2-3, with 12 bases identical to TRBD2. The CDR3 is 15 amino acids. V shed 5 bases and J 6 bases; nucleotides not matched to a gene: 6. CDR1 is SGHTA and CDR2 is FQGTGA in the germline V gene. The CDR3 sequence is CASSTGLAGSDTQYF. For the CDR3, the DNA is TGTGCCAGCAGCACAGGACTAGCGGGGTCCGATACGCAGTATTTT.

The chain links TRBV3-1 to TRBJ2-7, with D maybe TRBD1 (6 bases). The V gene lost 1 base and the J gene lost 8 bases, with 15 bases spanning the gap. CDR3 length: 14 amino acids. Germline-derived CDR1 and CDR2 are LGHDT and YNNKEL (reference sequence). This CDR3 reads CASSQAGSQGKQYF. Here the CDR3 DNA reads TGTGCCAGCAGCCAAGCTGGGAGCCAGGGGAAGCAGTACTTC.

The chain combines TRBV5-1 with TRBJ2-3, with a possible D match to TRBD2 (5 bases). Germline CDR1 is SGHRS and CDR2 is YFSETQ. The CDR3 consists of 15 residues. V was trimmed by 5 bases and J by 0 bases, leaving 13 bases between them. CDR3 amino acids: CASRESGGSTDTQYF. The CDR3 coding sequence is TGCGCCAGCAGAGAAAGCGGAGGTAGCACAGATACGCAGTATTTT.

This clonotype was seen once. The chain joins TRBV7-9 to TRBJ1-1, with D tentatively TRBD1 (6 bases). Germline V gives CDR1 SEHNR, CDR2 FQNEAQ (reference sequence). The V gene lost 4 bases and the J gene lost 11 bases, with 23 bases spanning the gap. CDR3 length equals 15 residues. CDR3 in amino acids: CASSSHRWGPSGAFF. DNA of the CDR3: TGTGCCAGCAGCTCCCACAGATGGGGGCCCTCCGGGGCTTTCTTT.

The rearrangement joins TRBV20-1 to TRBJ2-5, with TRBD1 identical over 7 bases. The J call may be incorrect, as the DNA end agrees better with TRBJ2-7. This CDR3 comprises 12 residues. CDR1 is DFQATT, CDR2 SNEGSKA, per germline (reference sequence). The CDR3 sequence is CSTPGTVYEQYF. The CDR3 nucleotides are TGCAGTACGCCGGGGACAGTCTACGAGCAGTACTTC.

This clonotype was seen a handful of times. The chain links TRBV12-3 or TRBV12-4 to TRBJ2-7; no clear D gene. Trimming pared 3 bases from V and 2 bases from J, leaving 8 bases between. CDR3 length: 13 residues. The CDR3 sequence: CASSFGVAYEQYF. In DNA form, the CDR3 reads TGTGCCAGCAGTTTTGGGGTGGCCTACGAGCAGTACTTC.

This chain uses TRBV18 with TRBJ2-7, with D perhaps matching TRBD1 (5 bases). The length of the CDR3 is 15 residues. Germline-derived CDR1 and CDR2 are KGHSH and LQKENI. Between the trimmed V and J ends, which lost 0 bases and 0 bases, there was a span of 9 bases. CDR3: CASSPPAGNSYEQYF. The CDR3 DNA is TGTGCCAGCTCACCACCTGCAGGGAACTCCTACGAGCAGTACTTC.

This clonotype turned up a few times. The rearrangement uses TRBV29-1 and TRBJ2-7; D not resolved. Germline CDR1 and CDR2: SQVTM and ANQGSEA. Trimming took 2 bases from V and 1 from J, leaving 3 bases between them. This CDR3 is built from 11 residues. CDR3 in amino acids: CSVEISYEQYF. The CDR3 DNA sequence: TGCAGCGTTGAAATTTCCTACGAGCAGTACTTC.

The rearrangement uses TRBV5-1 and TRBJ2-1; 13 bases line up with TRBD2. Germline loops: CDR1 SGHRS, CDR2 YFSETQ. The CDR3 consists of 17 residues. Germline trimming cut 4 bases from V and 3 bases from J; bases unmatched to any gene: 7. CDR3 residues: CASSAGLAGDYYNEQFF. The CDR3 region has the DNA TGCGCCAGCAGCGCCGGACTAGCGGGAGATTACTACAATGAGCAGTTCTTC.

The J gene is TRBJ1-2, the V gene TRBV12-3 or TRBV12-4, with D hard to call. V dropped 10 bases and J dropped 1 base, with 13 bases sitting between them. There are 13 residues in the CDR3. CDR3 amino acids: CATMDLNNYGYTF. CDR3 coding DNA: TGTGCCACCATGGACTTAAATAACTATGGCTACACCTTC.

The chain couples TRBV5-1 to TRBJ2-6; 7 bases fit TRBD2. CDR3 length: 18 residues. After removal of 4 bases from V and 0 bases from J, the junction contained 10 bases not matched to a gene. Germline CDR1 is SGHRS and CDR2 is YFSETQ. The CDR3 spells CASSPGRVPHSGANVLTF. DNA for the CDR3: TGCGCCAGCAGCCCTGGGAGGGTCCCCCACTCTGGGGCCAACGTCCTGACTTTC.

The V call is TRBV6-5, the J call TRBJ2-1, with D perhaps matching TRBD1 (7 bases). Germline V lookup: CDR1 MNHEY, CDR2 SVGAGI. Trimming took off 4 bases at V and 8 bases at J, with 18 bases between the two ends. This CDR3 comprises 15 residues. CDR3 DNA: TGTGCCAGCAGTTCCGGGACTGCCAGGGGGGATGAGCAGTTCTTC. Translating gives CASSSGTARGDEQFF.

This clonotype was found a few times. This chain links TRBV18 with TRBJ2-1; D is uncertain. CDR1 KGHSH and CDR2 LQKENI come from the germline V gene. Trimming pared 2 bases from V and 3 bases from J, leaving 8 bases between. The CDR3 is 14 amino acids. CDR3 DNA sequence: TGTGCCAGCTCACCAAAGTCTATCTACAATGAGCAGTTCTTC. Amino acids: CASSPKSIYNEQFF.

This clonotype has just a few counts. V gene TRBV25-1 combines with J gene TRBJ2-7; maybe TRBD1 (5 bases). V was clipped by 6 bases and J by 0 bases, with 18 bases between them. The CDR3 is 16 amino acids. From germline, CDR1 is MGHDK and CDR2 SYGVNS. The CDR3 here is CASSLQGPGSSYEQYF. CDR3 DNA: TGTGCCAGCAGCTTGCAGGGCCCGGGTTCCTCCTACGAGCAGTACTTC.

This clonotype was seen only a few times. V and J are TRBV6-6 and TRBJ1-2, with D possibly TRBD1 on 6 matching bases. The germline V and J ends were trimmed by 4 bases and 3 bases, with 12 bases remaining between them. In germline, CDR1 is MNHNY, CDR2 SVGAGI (reference sequence). The CDR3 extends over 14 amino acids. CDR3 residues: CASSLGGPDYGYTF. The CDR3 nucleotides read TGTGCCAGCAGTTTAGGGGGGCCGGACTATGGCTACACCTTC.

The chain has TRBV7-3 and TRBJ2-6, with 7 bases fitting TRBD1. The CDR3 runs to 16 residues. The V gene end was trimmed by 5 bases and the J gene end by 2 bases; junction bases not matched to a gene: 6. The V gene's germline CDR1 is SGHTA and CDR2 FQGTGA. CDR3 DNA: TGTGCCAGCAGCCCACAGGGGACAGCTGGGGCCAACGTCCTGACTTTC. Encoded protein: CASSPQGTAGANVLTF.

V and J are TRBV6-5 and TRBJ2-4; D is perhaps TRBD2 (6 bases). The V gene's germline CDR1 is MNHEY and CDR2 SVGAGI. There are 17 residues in the CDR3. With 0 bases removed from V and 0 bases from J, the gap between germline ends came to 12 bases. The CDR3 is CASSYSQGLLAKNIQYF. Here the CDR3 DNA reads TGTGCCAGCAGTTACTCCCAGGGACTCCTAGCCAAAAACATTCAGTACTTC.

The rearrangement links TRBV29-1 to TRBJ2-7, with 8 positions matching TRBD1. The CDR3 length is 15 residues. Germline lookup yields CDR1 SQVTM and CDR2 ANQGSEA. V trimming: 4 bases; J trimming: 7 bases; junction bases outside the gene matches: 15. CDR3 in DNA: TGCAGCGTTGCGAACGACAGGGGATCGTCGGGGGAGCAGTACTTC. This sequence encodes CSVANDRGSSGEQYF.

This clonotype was seen only a few times. This rearrangement joins TRBV5-1 to TRBJ2-3; the D gene is possibly TRBD2 (5 bases). V lost 2 bases and J lost 6, with 16 bases in between. The germline gives CDR1 SGHRS, CDR2 YFSETQ. The CDR3 sequence is 15 residues long. The CDR3 is CASSFEDSTTDTQYF. CDR3 sequence (DNA): TGCGCCAGCAGCTTCGAGGACTCAACCACGGATACGCAGTATTTT.

This sequence joins TRBV20-1 and TRBJ2-1, with 14 bases aligning to TRBD2. Germline CDR1 and CDR2: DFQATT and SNEGSKA (reference sequence). The length of the CDR3 is 15 residues. With V trimmed by 7 bases and J by 8 bases, 10 bases remained unmatched. The DNA for the CDR3 is TGCAGTGGGACTAGCGGGAGGACCGGAAGAGATGAGCAGTTCTTC. Protein sequence: CSGTSGRTGRDEQFF.